This T cell receptor (beta chain) was retrieved from a study of T cell repertoires in cytomegalovirus infection. Whole-study context: The authors relied on CMV epitopes, both recently identified HLA-C-restricted and well-studied HLA-B-restricted. Matching HLA type and CMV infection were both indicated by public TCR beta signatures. The study's findings and limits: HLA-C-restricted CMV-specific TCR beta clonotypes prevailed in the ex vivo response. CMV carriers having the relevant HLA were flagged by cumulative public TCR beta family frequency.

Trimming shortened V by 5 bases and J by 4 bases, and 19 bases separated the two germline ends. Germline V gives CDR1 SGHVS, CDR2 FNYEAQ. The CDR3 length is 16 residues. The table lists this clonotype with a few counts. Its target is not known. TCRdb itself ran the reads through MiXCR, one entry per CDR3 protein. The table includes about 110,000 distinct CDR3 sequences, roughly 31% detected once. The receptor comes from a human donor in good health (CMV status not recorded). Some clones in this sample may be carry-over from other donors' samples. The chain carries TRBV7-6 and TRBJ2-3, with a weak D call TRBD1 (6 bases). Sequenced here: CD8+ T cells from cultured PBMCs, sampled from culture after CMV antigen stimulation. The CDR3 here is CASSPLIQGGADTQYF. The CDR3 bases are TGTGCCAGCAGCCCCTTAATACAGGGTGGAGCAGATACGCAGTATTTT.